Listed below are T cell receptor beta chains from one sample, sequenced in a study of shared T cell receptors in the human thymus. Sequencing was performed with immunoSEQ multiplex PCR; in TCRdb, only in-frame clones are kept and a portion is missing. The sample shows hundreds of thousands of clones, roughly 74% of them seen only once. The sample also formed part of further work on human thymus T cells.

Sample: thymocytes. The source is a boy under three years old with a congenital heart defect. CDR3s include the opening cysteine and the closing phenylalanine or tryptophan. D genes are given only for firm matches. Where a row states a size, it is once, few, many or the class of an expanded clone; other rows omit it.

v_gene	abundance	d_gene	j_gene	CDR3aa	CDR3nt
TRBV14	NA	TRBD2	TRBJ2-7	CASSQDPGRSSYEQYF	TGTGCCAGCAGCCAAGATCCCGGGAGGAGCTCCTACGAGCAGTACTTC
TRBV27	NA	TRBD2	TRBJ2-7	CASSPGGTSGSPYEQYF	TGTGCCAGCAGTCCGGGGGGGACTAGCGGGAGCCCCTACGAGCAGTACTTC
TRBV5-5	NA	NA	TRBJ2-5	CASSLYGWDTGSETQYF	TGTGCCAGCAGCTTGTATGGTTGGGACACTGGGTCGGAGACCCAGTACTTC
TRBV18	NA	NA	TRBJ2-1	CASSPGRGGDEQFF	TGTGCCAGCTCACCGGGCCGAGGAGGGGATGAGCAGTTCTTC
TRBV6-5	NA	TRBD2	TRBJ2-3	CASSYSTSGYTDTQYF	TGTGCCAGCAGTTACTCGACTAGCGGTTACACAGATACGCAGTATTTT
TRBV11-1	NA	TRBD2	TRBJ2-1	CASSLTRSGRHYEQFF	TGTGCCAGCAGCTTGACCCGAAGCGGGAGGCACTATGAGCAGTTCTTC
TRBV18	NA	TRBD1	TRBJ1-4	CASSPGTGEKLFF	TGTGCCAGCTCACCAGGGACAGGGGAAAAACTGTTTTTT
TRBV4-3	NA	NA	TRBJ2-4	CASSQGPQGGNIQYF	TGCGCCAGCAGCCAAGGTCCACAGGGAGGGAACATTCAGTACTTC
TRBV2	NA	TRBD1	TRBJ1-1	CASSEPRDRAIKMNTEAFF	TGTGCCAGCAGTGAACCCCGGGACAGGGCGATAAAAATGAACACTGAAGCTTTCTTT
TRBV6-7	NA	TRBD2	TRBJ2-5	CASSYPSSGGHQETQYF	TGTGCCAGCAGTTACCCTTCTAGCGGGGGCCACCAAGAGACCCAGTACTTC
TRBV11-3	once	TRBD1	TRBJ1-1	CASSLDTGQGGTEAFF	TGTGCCAGCAGCCTCGACACCGGACAGGGGGGCACTGAAGCTTTCTTT
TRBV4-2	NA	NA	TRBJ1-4	CASSQDRGTNEKLFF	TGTGCCAGCAGCCAAGATCGGGGGACTAATGAAAAACTGTTTTTT
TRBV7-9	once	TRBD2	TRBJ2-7	CASSLGAGEDYEQYF	TGTGCCAGCAGCTTAGGGGCGGGAGAGGACTACGAGCAGTACTTC
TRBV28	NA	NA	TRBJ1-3	CASSFPVQGSETGNTIYF	TGTGCCAGCAGTTTCCCTGTACAGGGATCGGAAACGGGAAACACCATATATTTT
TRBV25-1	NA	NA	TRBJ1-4	CASSESGSPNEKLFF	TGTGCCAGCAGTGAATCAGGGTCACCTAATGAAAAACTGTTTTTT
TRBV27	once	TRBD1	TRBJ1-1	CASSMGMRTGGRTEAFF	TGTGCCAGCAGTATGGGAATGAGGACAGGGGGGAGGACTGAAGCTTTCTTT
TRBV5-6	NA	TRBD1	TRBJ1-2	CASRATGGVGYTF	TGTGCCAGCAGGGCGACAGGGGGCGTTGGCTACACCTTC
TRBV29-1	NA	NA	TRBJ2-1	CSVEPVGLHDEQFF	TGCAGCGTTGAGCCTGTGGGGCTACACGATGAGCAGTTCTTC
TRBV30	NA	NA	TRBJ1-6	CAWSRPRNRVERDSPLHF	TGTGCCTGGAGTCGACCCCGTAACAGGGTAGAGAGGGATTCACCCCTCCACTTT
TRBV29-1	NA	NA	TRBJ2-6	CSVVSLDSGANVLTF	TGCAGCGTGGTGAGTCTAGACTCTGGGGCCAACGTCCTGACTTTC
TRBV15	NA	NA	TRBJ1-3	CATKSETSGNTIYF	TGTGCCACCAAGTCCGAGACTTCTGGAAACACCATATATTTT
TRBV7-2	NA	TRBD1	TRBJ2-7	CASSLPDRGFWEQYF	TGTGCCAGCAGCTTACCCGACAGGGGGTTTTGGGAGCAGTACTTC
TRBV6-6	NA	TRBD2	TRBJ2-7	CASSYSNPREGEQYF	TGTGCCAGCAGTTACTCGAATCCCAGGGAGGGCGAGCAGTACTTC
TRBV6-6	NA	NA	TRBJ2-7	CASRNKWTASGEQYF	TGTGCCAGCAGGAATAAATGGACAGCATCTGGCGAGCAGTACTTC
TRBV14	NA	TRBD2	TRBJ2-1	CASSSGTSGRAKNEQFF	TGTGCCAGCAGTTCCGGGACTAGCGGGAGGGCCAAGAATGAGCAGTTCTTC
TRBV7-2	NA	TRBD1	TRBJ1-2	CASSRDRLHYGYTF	TGTGCCAGCAGCCGGGACAGGCTCCACTATGGCTACACCTTC
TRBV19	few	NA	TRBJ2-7	CASSTEGADEQYF	TGTGCCAGTAGTACGGAGGGGGCAGACGAGCAGTACTTC
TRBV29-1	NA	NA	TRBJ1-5	CSAGEGGSNQPQHF	TGCAGCGCCGGGGAGGGGGGAAGCAATCAGCCCCAGCATTTT
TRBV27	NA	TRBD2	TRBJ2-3	CASSWSAGATDTQYF	TGTGCCAGCAGTTGGTCCGCGGGAGCGACAGATACGCAGTATTTT
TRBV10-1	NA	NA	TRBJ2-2	CASSGGTVNTGELFF	TGCGCCAGCAGCGGAGGGACGGTGAACACCGGGGAGCTGTTTTTT
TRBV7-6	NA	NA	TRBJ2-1	CASSPWPGERDEQFF	TGTGCCAGCAGCCCCTGGCCAGGGGAACGCGATGAGCAGTTCTTC
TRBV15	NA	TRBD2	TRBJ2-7	CATSRDPIDSGTAYEQYF	TGTGCCACCAGCAGAGATCCCATCGACAGCGGGACCGCCTACGAGCAGTACTTC
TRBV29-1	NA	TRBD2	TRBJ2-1	CSVEGLAGSNEQFF	TGCAGCGTTGAAGGACTAGCTGGGTCCAATGAGCAGTTCTTC
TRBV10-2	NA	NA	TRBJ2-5	CASSESNRLAQETQYF	TGCGCCAGCAGTGAGTCGAACCGCTTAGCGCAAGAGACCCAGTACTTC
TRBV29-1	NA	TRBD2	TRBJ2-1	CSVGGTTSGHNEQFF	TGCAGCGTTGGGGGAACGACTAGCGGGCACAATGAGCAGTTCTTC
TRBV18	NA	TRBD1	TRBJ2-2	CASSPRGQGTTGELFF	TGTGCCAGCTCACCAAGGGGACAGGGTACCACCGGGGAGCTGTTTTTT
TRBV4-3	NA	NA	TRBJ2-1	CASSQDGRGDGSSYNEQFF	TGCGCCAGCAGCCAAGACGGTAGAGGAGACGGGAGCTCCTACAATGAGCAGTTCTTC
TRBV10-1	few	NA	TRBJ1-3	CASRATAYSGNTIYF	TGCGCCAGCAGAGCGACAGCTTACTCTGGAAACACCATATATTTT
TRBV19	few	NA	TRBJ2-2	CAISVRANTGELFF	TGTGCCATAAGCGTGAGGGCGAACACCGGGGAGCTGTTTTTT
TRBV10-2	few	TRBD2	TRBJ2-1	CASSESRTSETYNEQFF	TGCGCCAGCAGTGAGTCTCGGACTAGCGAGACATACAATGAGCAGTTCTTC
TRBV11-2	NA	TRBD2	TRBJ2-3	CASSSLAGGPDTQYF	TGTGCCAGCAGCTCCCTAGCGGGAGGGCCAGATACGCAGTATTTT
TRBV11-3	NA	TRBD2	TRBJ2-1	CASQPGGTSGSRGHEQFF	TGTGCCAGCCAGCCCGGAGGTACTAGCGGGAGTAGGGGCCATGAGCAGTTCTTC
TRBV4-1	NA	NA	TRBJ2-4	CASSQAQTKRGIQYF	TGCGCCAGCAGCCAAGCTCAGACAAAACGGGGCATTCAGTACTTC
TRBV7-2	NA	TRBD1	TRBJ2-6	CASIVQTGGRVGANVLTF	TGTGCCAGCATCGTCCAGACAGGGGGCAGGGTTGGGGCCAACGTCCTGACTTTC
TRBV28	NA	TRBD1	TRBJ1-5	CASSADRGLQPQHF	TGTGCCAGCAGCGCCGACAGGGGGCTTCAGCCCCAGCATTTT
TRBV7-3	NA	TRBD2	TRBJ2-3	CASSPAPGLATDTQYF	TGTGCCAGCAGCCCAGCGCCGGGACTAGCAACAGATACGCAGTATTTT
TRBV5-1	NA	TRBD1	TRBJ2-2	CASSPGQGANTGELFF	TGCGCCAGCAGCCCCGGACAGGGTGCGAACACCGGGGAGCTGTTTTTT
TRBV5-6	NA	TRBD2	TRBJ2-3	CASSSAGRAGVGTDTQYF	TGTGCCAGCAGCTCGGCAGGGCGAGCGGGAGTAGGCACAGATACGCAGTATTTT